This T cell receptor beta chain appears in the sequencing data of a study of beta chain features in type 1 diabetes. Expressed TCRB transcripts were sequenced after all isolated RNA was converted to cDNA. Assay: immunoSEQ multiplex PCR; the TCRdb copy retains only in-frame clones and omits some. The sample shows about 900,000 clones, 15% to 20% of them seen only once. The sample holds a few counts of this clone. Its antigen is unknown. Study-wide findings and caveats: In type 1 diabetes patients, VDJ junctions had fewer insertions; deletions at these junctions were more frequent.

Sorting gave populations that all exceeded 98% purity. There are 13 residues in the CDR3. The V gene lost 1 base and the J gene lost 6 bases, with 6 bases spanning the gap. CDR1 SEHNR and CDR2 FQNEAQ come from the germline V gene (reference sequence). This chain connects TRBV7-9 to TRBJ2-2, with D unresolved. Sequencing was performed on naive CD4+ T cells from blood. The sequence was collected from a woman aged 18-29 years in good health. The CDR3 region is CASSLGDPGELFF. The CDR3, as DNA: TGTGCCAGCAGCTTAGGAGACCCCGGGGAGCTGTTTTTT. The whole variable domain, remainder taken from reference TRBV7-9 and TRBJ2-2, is DTGVSQNPRHKITKRGQNVTFRCDPISEHNRLYWYRQTLGQGPEFLTYFQNEAQLEKSRLLSDRFSAERPKGSFSTLEIQRTEQGDSAMYLCASSLGDPGELFFGEGSRLTVL.